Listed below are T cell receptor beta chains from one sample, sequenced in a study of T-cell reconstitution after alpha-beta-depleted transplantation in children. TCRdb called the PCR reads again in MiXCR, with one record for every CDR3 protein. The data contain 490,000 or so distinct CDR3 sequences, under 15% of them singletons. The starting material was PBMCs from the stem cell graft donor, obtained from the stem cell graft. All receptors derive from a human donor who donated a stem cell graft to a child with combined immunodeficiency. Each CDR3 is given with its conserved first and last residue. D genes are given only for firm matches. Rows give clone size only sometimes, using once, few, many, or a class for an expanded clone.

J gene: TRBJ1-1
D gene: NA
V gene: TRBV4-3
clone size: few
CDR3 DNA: TGCGCCAGCAGCCAAGCAACACTCCGGGGCACTGAAGCTTTCTTT
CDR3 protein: CASSQATLRGTEAFF

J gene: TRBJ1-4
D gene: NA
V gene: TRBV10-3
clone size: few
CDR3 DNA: TGTGCCATCAGTGCCGATCTTGGGAGGGGAGATGAAAAACTGTTTTTT
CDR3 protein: CAISADLGRGDEKLFF

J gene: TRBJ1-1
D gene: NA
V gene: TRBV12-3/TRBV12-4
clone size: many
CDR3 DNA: TGTGCCAGCAGTTTGTTTCGGGGTACTGAAGCTTTCTTT
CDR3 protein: CASSLFRGTEAFF

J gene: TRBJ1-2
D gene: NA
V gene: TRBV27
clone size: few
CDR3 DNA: TGTGCCAGCCACCCGGGGGGAAGACCAAACTATGGCTACACCTTC
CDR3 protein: CASHPGGRPNYGYTF

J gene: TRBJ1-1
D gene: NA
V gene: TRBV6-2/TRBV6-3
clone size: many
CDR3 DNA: TGTGCCAGCAGCCAGGGAGGGAACACTGAAGCTTTCTTT
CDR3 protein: CASSQGGNTEAFF

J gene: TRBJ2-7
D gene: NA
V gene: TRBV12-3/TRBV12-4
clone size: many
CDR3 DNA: TGTGCCAGCAGTTTAGCGGGGGCTATCGAGCAGTACTTC
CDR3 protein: CASSLAGAIEQYF

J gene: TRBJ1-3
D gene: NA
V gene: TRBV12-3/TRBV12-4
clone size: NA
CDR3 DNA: TGTGCCAGCAGCCTAGGGGCGCTCACTACTGGAAACACCATATATTTT
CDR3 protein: CASSLGALTTGNTIYF

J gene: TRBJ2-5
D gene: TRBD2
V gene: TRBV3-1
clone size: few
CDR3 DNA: TGTGCCAGCAGCCAAGATGGAAGTAGTTTCCTAGCGGACCACGGAGAGACCCAGTACTTC
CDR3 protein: CASSQDGSSFLADHGETQYF

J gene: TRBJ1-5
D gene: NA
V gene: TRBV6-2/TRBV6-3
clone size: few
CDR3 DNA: TGTGCCAGCAGTTACGGTTACAGGGACAATCAGCCCCAGCATTTT
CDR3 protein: CASSYGYRDNQPQHF

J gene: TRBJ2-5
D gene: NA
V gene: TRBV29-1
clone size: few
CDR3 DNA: TGCAGCGTTGAAGGGGACATCCATTCGAGCGAGACCCAGTACTTC
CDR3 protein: CSVEGDIHSSETQYF

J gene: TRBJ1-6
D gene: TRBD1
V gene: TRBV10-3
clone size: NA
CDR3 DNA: TGTGCCATCAGGGGACAGGGGGATTCACCCCTCCACTTT
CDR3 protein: CAIRGQGDSPLHF

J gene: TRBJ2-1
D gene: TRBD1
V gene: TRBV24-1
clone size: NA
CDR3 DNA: TGTGCCACCAGTGATCCGGACAGGGGCCGTCATTCCTACAATGAGCAGTTCTTC
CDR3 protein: CATSDPDRGRHSYNEQFF

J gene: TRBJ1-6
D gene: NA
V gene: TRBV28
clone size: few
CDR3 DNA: TGTGCCAGCAGTCAACCTGGCGTTCATAATTCACCCCTCCACTTT
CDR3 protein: CASSQPGVHNSPLHF

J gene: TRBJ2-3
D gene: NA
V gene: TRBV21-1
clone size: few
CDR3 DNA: TGTGCCAGCAGCAGGAGCGCGGGGAGCACAGATACGCAGTATTTT
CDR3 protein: CASSRSAGSTDTQYF

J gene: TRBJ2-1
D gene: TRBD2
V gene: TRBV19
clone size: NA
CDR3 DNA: TGTGCCAGCGTTAGCGGGAGGCCCGATCTCACCTACAATGAGCAGTTCTTC
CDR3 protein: CASVSGRPDLTYNEQFF

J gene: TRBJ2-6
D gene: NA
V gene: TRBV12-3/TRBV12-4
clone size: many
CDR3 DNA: TGTGCCAGCAGCCCAGACAGTTACTTGGGGGCCAACGTCCTGACTTTC
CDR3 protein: CASSPDSYLGANVLTF

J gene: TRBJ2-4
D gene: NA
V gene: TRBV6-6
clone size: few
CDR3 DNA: TGTGCCAGCCGGAAGGGGGAAATTCAGTACTTC
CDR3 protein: CASRKGEIQYF

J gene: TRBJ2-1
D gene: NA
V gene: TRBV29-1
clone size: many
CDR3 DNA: TGCAGCGTTGAGATCCCGTTCTCCTACAATGAGCAGTTCTTC
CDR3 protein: CSVEIPFSYNEQFF

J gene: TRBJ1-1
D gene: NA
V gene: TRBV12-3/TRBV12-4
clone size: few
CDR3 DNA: TGTGCCAGCCTATTAGGGGTTTCGACTGAAGCTTTCTTT
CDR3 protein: CASLLGVSTEAFF

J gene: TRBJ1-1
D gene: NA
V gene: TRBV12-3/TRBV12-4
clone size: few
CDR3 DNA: TGTGCCAGCACCCCGGGAGGGTTGAACACTGAAGCTTTCTTT
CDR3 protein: CASTPGGLNTEAFF

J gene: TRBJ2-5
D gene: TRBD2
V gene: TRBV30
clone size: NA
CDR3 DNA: TGTGCCTGGAACGGCGGGAGGGCGGAGACCCAGTACTTC
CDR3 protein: CAWNGGRAETQYF

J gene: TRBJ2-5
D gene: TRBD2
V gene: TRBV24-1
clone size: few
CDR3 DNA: TGTGCCACCAGTGCCCGGGAGGGCCGGGAGACCCAGTACTTC
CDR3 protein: CATSAREGRETQYF

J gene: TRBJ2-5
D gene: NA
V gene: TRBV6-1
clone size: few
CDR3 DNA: TGTGCCAGCACCCGGTCATCCAAAGAGACCCAGTACTTC
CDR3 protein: CASTRSSKETQYF

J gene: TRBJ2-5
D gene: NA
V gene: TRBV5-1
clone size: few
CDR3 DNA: TGCGCCAGCAGCATGGACTCATCCGGGGAGACCCAGTACTTC
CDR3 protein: CASSMDSSGETQYF

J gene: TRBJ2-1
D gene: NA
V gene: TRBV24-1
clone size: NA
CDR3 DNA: TGTGCCACCAGTCGGTGGGTTGACAATGAGCAGTTCTTC
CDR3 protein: CATSRWVDNEQFF

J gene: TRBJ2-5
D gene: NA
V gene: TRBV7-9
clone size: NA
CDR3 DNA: TGTGCCAGCAGCCCTGGGGGAATGACCCAGTACTTC
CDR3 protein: CASSPGGMTQYF

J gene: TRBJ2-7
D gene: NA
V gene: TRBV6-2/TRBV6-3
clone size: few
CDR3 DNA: TGTGCCAGCAGCCATTCCCCCCGCGGAGTCTACTACGAGCAGTACTTC
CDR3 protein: CASSHSPRGVYYEQYF

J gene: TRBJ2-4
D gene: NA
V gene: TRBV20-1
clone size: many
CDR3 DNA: TGCAGTGCTAGAGACAACAGGGGGGGGGACATTCAGTACTTC
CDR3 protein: CSARDNRGGDIQYF

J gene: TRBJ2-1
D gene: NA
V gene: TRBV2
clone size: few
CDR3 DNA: TGTGCCAGCAGTGAATCGGTCCCCGAGGGGTACAATGAGCAGTTCTTC
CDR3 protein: CASSESVPEGYNEQFF

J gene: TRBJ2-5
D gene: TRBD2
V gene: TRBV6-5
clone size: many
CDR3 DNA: TGTGCCAGCAGTTACTCGGTACAGGGACTAGCGGGGTACCAAGAGACCCAGTACTTC
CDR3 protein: CASSYSVQGLAGYQETQYF

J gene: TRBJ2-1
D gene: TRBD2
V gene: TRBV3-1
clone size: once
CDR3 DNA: TGTGCCTTCTGTTTCCCGGGACTAGCGGACAACTCCTACAATGAGCAGTTCTTC
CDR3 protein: CAFCFPGLADNSYNEQFF

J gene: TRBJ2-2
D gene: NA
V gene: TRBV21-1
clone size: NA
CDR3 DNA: TGTGCCAGCAGCAAACGAAATCCGGGACAGGGAGGCGAGGGCACCGGGGAGCTGTTTTTT
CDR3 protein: CASSKRNPGQGGEGTGELFF

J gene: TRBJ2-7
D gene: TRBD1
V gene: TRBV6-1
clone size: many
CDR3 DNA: TGTGCCAGCAGCACTACAGGGGGCGGTTACGAGCAGTACTTC
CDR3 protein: CASSTTGGGYEQYF

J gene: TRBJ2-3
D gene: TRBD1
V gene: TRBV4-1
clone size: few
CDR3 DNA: TGCGCCAGCAGCCGAGGGACAGGGGGAACCGATACGCAGTATTTT
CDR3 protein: CASSRGTGGTDTQYF

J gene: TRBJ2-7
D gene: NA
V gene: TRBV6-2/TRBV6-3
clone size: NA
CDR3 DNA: TGTGCCAGCAGTTACCGCAGGGGGCTGGCGGGAGCCTACGAGCAGTACTTC
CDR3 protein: CASSYRRGLAGAYEQYF

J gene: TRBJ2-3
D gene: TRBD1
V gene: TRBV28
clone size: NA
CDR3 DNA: TGTGCCAGCAACCAGGGGTTAGGGGGCCAAGATACGCAGTATTTT
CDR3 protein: CASNQGLGGQDTQYF

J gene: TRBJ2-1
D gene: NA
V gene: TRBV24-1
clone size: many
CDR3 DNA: TGTGCCACCAGTGATTTGCGGAGGAGCTCCTACAATGAGCAGTTCTTC
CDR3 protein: CATSDLRRSSYNEQFF

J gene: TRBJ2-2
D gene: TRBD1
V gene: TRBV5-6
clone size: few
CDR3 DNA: TGTGCCAGCAGCGGGAGGACAGGGGCGAACACCGGGGAGCTGTTTTTT
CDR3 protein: CASSGRTGANTGELFF

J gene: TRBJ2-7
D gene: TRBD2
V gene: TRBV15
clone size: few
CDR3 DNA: TGTGCCACCAGCAGTCAGCGGGGAATGAACTACGAGCAGTACTTC
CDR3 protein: CATSSQRGMNYEQYF

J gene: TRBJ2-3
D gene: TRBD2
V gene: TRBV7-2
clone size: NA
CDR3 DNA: TGTGCCAGCAGCTTACCGGGACTAAGCACAGATACGCAGTATTTT
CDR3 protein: CASSLPGLSTDTQYF

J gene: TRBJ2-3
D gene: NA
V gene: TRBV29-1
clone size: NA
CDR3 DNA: TGCAGCGTGTCCAATGGGGGGGGGCGTCCTGCAGATACGCAGTATTTT
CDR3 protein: CSVSNGGGRPADTQYF

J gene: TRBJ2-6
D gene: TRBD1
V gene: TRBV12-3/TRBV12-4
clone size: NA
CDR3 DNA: TGTGCCAGCAGTTTAGCGTTGGGGACAGGGGGCACTGGGGCCAACGTCCTGACTTTC
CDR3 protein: CASSLALGTGGTGANVLTF

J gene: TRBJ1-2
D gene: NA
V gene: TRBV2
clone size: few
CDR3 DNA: TGTGCCAGCAGTGAAGGGGAAGTTCATGGCTACACCTTC
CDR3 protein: CASSEGEVHGYTF

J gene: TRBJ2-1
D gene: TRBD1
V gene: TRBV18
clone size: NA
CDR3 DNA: TGTGCCAGCTCACCTCGGGACAGGAAGAATGAGCAGTTCTTC
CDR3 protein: CASSPRDRKNEQFF

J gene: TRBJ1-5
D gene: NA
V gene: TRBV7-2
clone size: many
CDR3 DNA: TGTGCCAGCAGCGCCTCCAATCAGCCCCAGCATTTT
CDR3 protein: CASSASNQPQHF

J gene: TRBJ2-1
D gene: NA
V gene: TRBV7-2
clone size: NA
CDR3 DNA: TGTGCCAGCAGCCCGTTTAGAGAGCAGTTCTTC
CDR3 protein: CASSPFREQFF

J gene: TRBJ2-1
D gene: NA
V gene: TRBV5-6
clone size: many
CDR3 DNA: TGTGCCAGCAGCTTGGCCTGGGGTAATGAGCAGTTCTTC
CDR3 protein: CASSLAWGNEQFF

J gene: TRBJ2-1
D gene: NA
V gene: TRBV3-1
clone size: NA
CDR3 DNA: TGTGCCAGCAGCCAAGAACGCTCAGGGGGGGGCAATGAGCAGTTCTTC
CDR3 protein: CASSQERSGGGNEQFF

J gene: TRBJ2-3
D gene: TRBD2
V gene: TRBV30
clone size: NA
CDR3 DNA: TGTGCCTGGAGTGTACGACTAGCGGGGGGGCCCGATACGCAGTATTTT
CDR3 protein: CAWSVRLAGGPDTQYF

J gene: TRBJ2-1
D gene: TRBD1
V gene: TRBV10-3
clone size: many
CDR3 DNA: TGTGCCATCAGGGGGACAGGGGATCCCTACAATGAGCAGTTCTTC
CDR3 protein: CAIRGTGDPYNEQFF

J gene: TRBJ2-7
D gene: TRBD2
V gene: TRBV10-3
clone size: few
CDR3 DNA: TGTGCCATCAGTGATGGATTAGCGGGATACGAGCAGTACTTC
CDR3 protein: CAISDGLAGYEQYF

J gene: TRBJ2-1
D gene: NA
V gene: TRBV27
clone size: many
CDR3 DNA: TGTGCCAGCAGTTTATATGGGGGGCGCGTCAATGATGAGCAGTTCTTC
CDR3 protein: CASSLYGGRVNDEQFF

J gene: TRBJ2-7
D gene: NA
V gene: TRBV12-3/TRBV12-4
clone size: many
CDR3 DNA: TGTGCCATCGCGGAGGGGAACTACGAGCAGTACTTC
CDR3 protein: CAIAEGNYEQYF